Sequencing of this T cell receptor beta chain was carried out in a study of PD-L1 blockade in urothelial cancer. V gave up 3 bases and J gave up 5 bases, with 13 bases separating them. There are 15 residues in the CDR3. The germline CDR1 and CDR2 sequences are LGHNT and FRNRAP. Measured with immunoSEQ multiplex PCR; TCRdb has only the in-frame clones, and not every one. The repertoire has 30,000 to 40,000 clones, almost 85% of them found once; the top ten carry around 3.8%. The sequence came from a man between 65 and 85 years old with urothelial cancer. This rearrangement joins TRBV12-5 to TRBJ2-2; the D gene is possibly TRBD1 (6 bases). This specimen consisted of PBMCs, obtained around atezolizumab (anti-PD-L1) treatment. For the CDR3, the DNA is TGTGCTAGTGGTTTATCACAGGGCGGAACCGGGGAGCTGTTTTTT. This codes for CASGLSQGGTGELFF.